This is a list of T cell receptor beta chains from one sample in a study of cytotoxic CD8 clonotypes in ibrutinib-treated CLL. The table came from immunoSEQ multiplex PCR; TCRdb's copy has only in-frame clones and leaves some out. Here the sample spans roughly 150,000 clones, 81% being singletons. Sequencing used PBMCs, obtained after 12 months of ibrutinib treatment. Source of these receptors: a human donor with chronic lymphocytic leukemia. CDR3s include the opening cysteine and the closing phenylalanine or tryptophan. D genes are given only for firm matches. Clone size is shown for a subset of rows, as once, few, many or a class of expanded clone.

J	V	D	size	CDR3	DNA
TRBJ1-1	TRBV29-1	TRBD1	NA	CSVDRQGALNTEAFF	TGCAGCGTTGACCGACAGGGAGCCTTGAACACTGAAGCTTTCTTT
TRBJ1-2	TRBV29-1	TRBD1	NA	CSVHRGGYTF	TGCAGCGTCCACAGGGGTGGCTACACCTTC
TRBJ1-4	TRBV30	NA	NA	CAWRGPLWGRIANEKLFF	TGTGCCTGGAGGGGCCCCCTGTGGGGACGGATTGCTAATGAAAAACTGTTTTTT
TRBJ2-3	TRBV9	NA	NA	CASSISSTDTQYF	TGTGCCAGCAGCATATCTAGCACAGATACGCAGTATTTT
TRBJ1-1	TRBV10-3	NA	few	CAISGGGNTEAFF	TGTGCCATCAGTGGAGGCGGCAACACTGAAGCTTTCTTT
TRBJ2-1	TRBV28	NA	few	CATGPRGPEQFF	TGTGCCACCGGGCCCAGAGGTCCTGAGCAGTTCTTC
TRBJ1-4	TRBV4-2	NA	few	CASSQAQGGEKLFF	TGTGCCAGCAGCCAAGCACAGGGTGGTGAAAAACTGTTTTTT
TRBJ2-1	TRBV11-2	NA	once	CASSRPGKNNEQFF	TGTGCCAGCAGCCGACCCGGGAAGAACAATGAGCAGTTCTTC
TRBJ2-3	TRBV21-1	NA	NA	CASSFDRGEFTQYF	TGTGCCAGCAGCTTTGACAGGGGCGAGTTTACGCAGTATTTT
TRBJ2-7	TRBV6-6	NA	NA	CASSALQGLEEQYF	TGTGCCAGCAGTGCCCTACAGGGCTTGGAGGAGCAGTACTTC
TRBJ2-7	TRBV6-6	NA	NA	CASYSFPKQYF	TGTGCCAGCTACAGCTTCCCAAAGCAGTACTTC
TRBJ2-3	TRBV28	NA	NA	CASSLNYYTDTQYF	TGTGCCAGCAGTTTGAACTATTACACAGATACGCAGTATTTT
TRBJ2-2	TRBV7-9	NA	NA	CASSLETGRTGELFF	TGTGCCAGCAGCTTAGAGACGGGGCGAACCGGGGAGCTGTTTTTT
TRBJ2-7	TRBV11-3	NA	NA	CASSFSPTGRVQDEQYF	TGTGCCAGCAGCTTCTCCCCCACAGGCCGCGTCCAGGACGAGCAGTACTTC
TRBJ1-5	TRBV27	NA	NA	CASSLSGNQPQHF	TGTGCCAGCAGCCTGAGCGGGAATCAGCCCCAGCATTTT
TRBJ1-1	TRBV6-1	NA	few	CASSEDRPPYEAFF	TGTGCCAGCAGTGAAGATCGGCCACCCTATGAAGCTTTCTTT
TRBJ2-1	TRBV6-1	TRBD2	NA	CASSGTSGLFNEQFF	TGTGCCAGCAGTGGTACTAGCGGGCTCTTTAATGAGCAGTTCTTC
TRBJ2-1	TRBV7-2	TRBD2	NA	CASSLGAGGGNEQFF	TGTGCCAGCAGCTTAGGGGCGGGAGGTGGGAATGAGCAGTTCTTC
TRBJ1-2	TRBV5-1	TRBD1	many	CASSPGDSGYTF	TGCGCCAGCAGCCCCGGGGACAGTGGCTACACCTTC
TRBJ1-4	TRBV30	NA	NA	CAWSVRVGGATNEKLFF	TGTGCCTGGAGTGTACGCGTGGGGGGCGCAACTAATGAAAAACTGTTTTTT
TRBJ1-5	TRBV4-3	NA	many	CASSQLINQPQHF	TGCGCCAGCAGCCAGTTAATTAATCAGCCCCAGCATTTT
TRBJ1-2	TRBV7-9	NA	NA	CASSLDFGGYTF	TGTGCCAGCAGCTTAGATTTCGGTGGCTACACCTTC
TRBJ1-1	TRBV28	NA	NA	CAITEGLNTEAFF	TGTGCCATCACAGAGGGACTGAACACTGAAGCTTTCTTT
TRBJ2-2	TRBV6-6	TRBD1	NA	CASSPGTGRTGELFF	TGTGCCAGCAGCCCCGGGACAGGGAGGACCGGGGAGCTGTTTTTT
TRBJ2-7	TRBV6-5	NA	NA	CASSTPGAYEQYF	TGTGCCAGCAGTACCCCAGGGGCCTACGAGCAGTACTTC
TRBJ2-3	TRBV14	NA	NA	CASSNLGGRTDTQYF	TGTGCCAGCAGCAATTTGGGGGGGCGAACAGATACGCAGTATTTT
TRBJ2-3	TRBV7-2	TRBD2	NA	CASSLWTSGSSTDTQYF	TGTGCCAGCAGCCTTTGGACTAGCGGGAGTAGCACAGATACGCAGTATTTT
TRBJ1-5	TRBV4-3	TRBD1	many	CASSQDRTGMGQPQHF	TGCGCCAGCAGCCAAGACCGGACAGGTATGGGTCAGCCCCAGCATTTT
TRBJ2-3	TRBV4-3	NA	NA	CASSPDLTDTQYF	TGCGCCAGCAGCCCGGACTTGACAGATACGCAGTATTTT
TRBJ1-6	TRBV5-4	NA	NA	CASSLAKAGHLPLHF	TGTGCCAGCAGCTTGGCCAAGGCAGGTCATTTACCCCTCCACTTT